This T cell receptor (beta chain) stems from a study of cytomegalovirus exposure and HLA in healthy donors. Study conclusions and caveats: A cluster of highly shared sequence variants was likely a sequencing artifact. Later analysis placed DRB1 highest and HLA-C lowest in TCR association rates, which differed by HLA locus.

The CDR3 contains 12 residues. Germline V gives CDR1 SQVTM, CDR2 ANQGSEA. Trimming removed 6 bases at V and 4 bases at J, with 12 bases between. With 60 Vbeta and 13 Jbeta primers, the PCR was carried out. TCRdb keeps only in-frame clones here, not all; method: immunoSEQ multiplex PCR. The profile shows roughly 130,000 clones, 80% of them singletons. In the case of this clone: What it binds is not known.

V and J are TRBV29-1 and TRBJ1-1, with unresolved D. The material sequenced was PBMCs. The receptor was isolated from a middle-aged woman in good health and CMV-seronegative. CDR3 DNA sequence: TGCAGCGTCGGGAGGGAGGGCACTGAAGCTTTCTTT. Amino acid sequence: CSVGREGTEAFF.